This is a list of T cell receptor beta chains from one sample in a study of shared clonotypes between healthy human individuals. Profiling relied on immunoSEQ multiplex PCR, and the TCRdb table lists in-frame clones only, not all of them. Of over 1.5 million clones listed, approximately 98% were seen once; the top ten hold roughly 0.45%. The sequencing sample was made of naive CD4+ T cells sorted from blood. The source is a man younger than 45 in good health. Each CDR3 is given with its conserved first and last residue. D genes are given only for firm matches. Some rows mark clone size as missing; the rest say once, few, many or name a class of expanded clone.

TRBV5-1,-,TRBJ2-3,-,TGCGCCAGCAGCGAGCAGGGTAGGACAACGCCCACAGATACGCAGTATTTT,CASSEQGRTTPTDTQYF
TRBV7-8,-,TRBJ2-7,-,TGTGCCAGCAGCTTAATATCAGGGGCAGGGGAGCAGTACTTC,CASSLISGAGEQYF
TRBV28,TRBD1,TRBJ1-5,-,TGTGCCACCCTAGGGGACAGGGGTCAGCCCCAGCATTTT,CATLGDRGQPQHF
TRBV11-2,TRBD1,TRBJ1-1,once,TGTGCCAGCAGCAAAGACAGGGGGAACACTGAAGCTTTCTTT,CASSKDRGNTEAFF
TRBV7-9,-,TRBJ1-2,-,TGTGCCAGCAGCTTGGGGGGGACGACCGACTATGGCTACACCTTC,CASSLGGTTDYGYTF
TRBV7-2,-,TRBJ2-2,-,TGTGCCAGCAGCTGGGGCGGGGCAGGCGGGACCGGGGAGCTGTTTTTT,CASSWGGAGGTGELFF
TRBV11-3,TRBD2,TRBJ2-1,-,TGTGCCAGCAGCATGGGACTAGCGGGATTACCTTACAATGAGCAGTTCTTC,CASSMGLAGLPYNEQFF
TRBV7-2,-,TRBJ1-3,-,TGTGCCAGCAGCTTAATTAGTGGCACCATATATTTT,CASSLISGTIYF
TRBV28,-,TRBJ2-7,-,TGTGCCAGCCTTTCCGGGACACCCTCCTACGAGCAGTACTTC,CASLSGTPSYEQYF
TRBV9,-,TRBJ2-7,-,TGTGCCAGCAGCACCAGATGGAGGGACGAGCAGTACTTC,CASSTRWRDEQYF
TRBV2,TRBD1,TRBJ2-7,-,TGTGCCAGCAGCGACAGACAGGGGAGAAACGAGCAGTACTTC,CASSDRQGRNEQYF
TRBV5-4,TRBD1,TRBJ2-2,-,TGTGCCAGCAGCCCGGGACAGGGCCACGGGGAGCTGTTTTTT,CASSPGQGHGELFF
TRBV5-1,-,TRBJ1-1,few,TGCGCCAGCAGCTTGGATACGAACACTGAAGCTTTCTTT,CASSLDTNTEAFF
TRBV6-5,-,TRBJ1-1,-,TGTGCCAGCAGCTCAGGGGCGCGGAACACTGAAGCTTTCTTT,CASSSGARNTEAFF
TRBV2,-,TRBJ2-5,-,TGTGCCAGCAGTTGGGGCGAAGTTGAGACCCAGTACTTC,CASSWGEVETQYF
TRBV9,-,TRBJ2-7,-,TGTGCCAGCAGCGTAGGTGGGCACTGGCCCTACGAGCAGTACTTC,CASSVGGHWPYEQYF
TRBV7-9,TRBD2,TRBJ2-1,-,TGTGCCAGCAGCTTAGTCGGCGGGAGTCTATATGAGCAGTTCTTC,CASSLVGGSLYEQFF
TRBV11-2,TRBD2,TRBJ2-3,-,TGTGCCAGCAGCCTAACTAGCGGCACAGATACGCAGTATTTT,CASSLTSGTDTQYF
TRBV27,TRBD1,TRBJ1-2,once,TGTGCCAGCGCCAGGGGGGGCAGGGAAGGCTACACCTTC,CASARGGREGYTF
TRBV15,-,TRBJ1-4,-,TGTGCCACCAGCAGAGAGGATCGAGTCGGTGAAAAACTGTTTTTT,CATSREDRVGEKLFF
TRBV18,-,TRBJ2-7,-,TGTGCCAGCTCACCACCGGGGACTTACGAGCAGTACTTC,CASSPPGTYEQYF
TRBV5-4,-,TRBJ2-7,-,TGTGCCAGCAGCTTGAGTAGGGGTAACTACGAGCAGTACTTC,CASSLSRGNYEQYF
TRBV28,-,TRBJ2-6,-,TGTGCCAGCACCGAAACCGGTTCTGGGGCCAACGTCCTGACTTTC,CASTETGSGANVLTF
TRBV5-1,TRBD1,TRBJ2-7,-,TGCGCCAGCAGCAAAGGCACAGGGGGGAGCTCCTACGAGCAGTACTTC,CASSKGTGGSSYEQYF
TRBV30,TRBD1,TRBJ2-7,once,TGTGCCTGGAGCGAACGGACAGGGCCGTACTACGAGCAGTACTTC,CAWSERTGPYYEQYF
TRBV18,-,TRBJ2-3,-,TGTGCCAGCTCACCTGGTGGAGATACGCAGTATTTT,CASSPGGDTQYF
TRBV10-3,TRBD1,TRBJ2-1,-,TGTGCCATCAGGGGACAGCCTTCCTACAATGAGCAGTTCTTC,CAIRGQPSYNEQFF
TRBV5-4,TRBD2,TRBJ2-3,once,TGTGCCAGCAGCTTGGTGCCTAGCGGGAGAAGCACAGATACGCAGTATTTT,CASSLVPSGRSTDTQYF
TRBV28,TRBD2,TRBJ2-5,-,TGTGCCAGCAGTTTAGAGCGGGAGTACCAAGAGACCCAGTACTTC,CASSLEREYQETQYF
TRBV7-9,-,TRBJ1-2,-,TGTGCCAGCAGCTTCCAACAGGGAGCGAATGGCTACACCTTC,CASSFQQGANGYTF
TRBV2,TRBD1,TRBJ2-7,-,TGTGCCAGCAGCGCTCCGACAGGGCTTGGCTACGAGCAGTACTTC,CASSAPTGLGYEQYF
TRBV5-4,TRBD1,TRBJ1-2,once,TGTGCCAGCAGCTTCTTGGGACAGGACTATGGCTACACCTTC,CASSFLGQDYGYTF
TRBV18,-,TRBJ2-7,-,TGTGCCAGCTCACCCAGATCGGGGAATTCCTACGAGCAGTACTTC,CASSPRSGNSYEQYF
TRBV19,-,TRBJ1-1,-,TGTGCCAGTAGTGCCTGGACAGTAAGCGGCCACACTGAAGCTTTCTTT,CASSAWTVSGHTEAFF
TRBV11-2,-,TRBJ2-7,once,TGTGCCAGCAGCTTAGGGAGGGCAGGGTTGGCCTACGAGCAGTACTTC,CASSLGRAGLAYEQYF
TRBV6-6,-,TRBJ1-2,-,TGTGCCAGCGGAAGTTTTTATGGCTACACCTTC,CASGSFYGYTF
TRBV11-2,-,TRBJ2-7,-,TGTGCCAGCAGGTACCAACGGACTGGCCCCTACGAGCAGTACTTC,CASRYQRTGPYEQYF